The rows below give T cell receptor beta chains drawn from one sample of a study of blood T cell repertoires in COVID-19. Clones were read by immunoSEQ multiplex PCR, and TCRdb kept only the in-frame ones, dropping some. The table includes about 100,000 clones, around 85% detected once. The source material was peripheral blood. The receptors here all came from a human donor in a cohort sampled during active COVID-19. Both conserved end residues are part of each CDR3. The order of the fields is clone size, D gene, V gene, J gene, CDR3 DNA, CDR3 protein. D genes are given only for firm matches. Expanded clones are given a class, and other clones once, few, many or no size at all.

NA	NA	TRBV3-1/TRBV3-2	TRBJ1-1	TGTGCCAGCAGCCAAGGCGGGGTAACTGAAGCTTTCTTT	CASSQGGVTEAFF
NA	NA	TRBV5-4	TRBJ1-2	TGTGCCAGCAGCTTGAATAATGCTAACTATGGCTACACCTTC	CASSLNNANYGYTF
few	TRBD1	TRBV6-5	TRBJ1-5	TGTGCCAGCAGTTACTCGGCAGGGGGCTATCAGCCCCAGCATTTT	CASSYSAGGYQPQHF
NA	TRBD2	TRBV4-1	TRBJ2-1	TGCGCCAGCAGCCAAGTCCAGACTAGCGGGAGCCCTGTGAGGTTCTTC	CASSQVQTSGSPVRFF
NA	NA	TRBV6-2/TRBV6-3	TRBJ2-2	TGTGCCAGCAGTCCCCGGGTGACCACCGGGGAGCTGTTTTTT	CASSPRVTTGELFF
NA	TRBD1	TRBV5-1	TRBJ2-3	TGCGCCAGCAGCCCGGGACAGGGAACCACAGATACGCAGTATTTT	CASSPGQGTTDTQYF
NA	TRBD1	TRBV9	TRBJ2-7	TGTGCCAGCAGCGCAGCGGACAGGGGCAAACACGAGCAGTACTTC	CASSAADRGKHEQYF
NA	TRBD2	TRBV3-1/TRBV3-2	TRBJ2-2	TGTGCCAGCAGCCAAGAGGAGAGCGGGACGGGGCTAAACACCGGGGAGCTGTTTTTT	CASSQEESGTGLNTGELFF
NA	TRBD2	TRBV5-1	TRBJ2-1	TGCGCCAGCAGCTTGGCAACTAGCGGGATATACAATGAGCAGTTCTTC	CASSLATSGIYNEQFF
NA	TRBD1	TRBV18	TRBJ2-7	TGTGCCAGCTCATCACAGGGGTTCTCCTATAACGAGCAGTACTTC	CASSSQGFSYNEQYF
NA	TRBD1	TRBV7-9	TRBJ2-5	TGTGCCAGCAGCGCACAGGGGGCCTTAGAGACCCAGTACTTC	CASSAQGALETQYF
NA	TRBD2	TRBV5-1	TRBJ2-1	TGCGCCAGCAGCATTAGCGGGGAGGGCTACAATGAGCAGTTCTTC	CASSISGEGYNEQFF
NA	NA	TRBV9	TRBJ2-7	TGTGCCAGCAGCGTACAAGTTTCGGACAGCTACGAGCAGTACTTC	CASSVQVSDSYEQYF
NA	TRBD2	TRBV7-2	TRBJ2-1	TGTGCCAGCAGCCATCTAGCGGGAGGGATATTTAGCTCCTACAATGAGCAGTTCTTC	CASSHLAGGIFSSYNEQFF
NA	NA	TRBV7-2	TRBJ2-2	TGTGCCAGCAGCACGTCGGGAAACACCGGGGAGCTGTTTTTT	CASSTSGNTGELFF
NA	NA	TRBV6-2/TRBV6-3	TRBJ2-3	TGTGCCAGCAGTTACTCGGAGGAGTCCACAGATACGCAGTATTTT	CASSYSEESTDTQYF
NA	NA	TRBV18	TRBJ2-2	TGTGCCAGCTCATCCGGGAGTTCCGGGGAGCTGTTTTTT	CASSSGSSGELFF
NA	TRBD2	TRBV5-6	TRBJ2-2	TGTGCCAGCAGCACGGGACTAGCGGCCACCCTCGGGGAGCTGTTTTTT	CASSTGLAATLGELFF
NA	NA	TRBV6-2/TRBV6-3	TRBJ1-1	TGTGCCAGCAGCCGGGGGGACACTGAAGCTTTCTTT	CASSRGDTEAFF
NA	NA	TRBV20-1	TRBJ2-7	TGCAGTCCCGGGACTTGGCAGTACTTC	CSPGTWQYF
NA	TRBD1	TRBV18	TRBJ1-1	TGTGCCAGCTCACCGCCCCGGGACAGAGGCACTGAAGCTTTCTTT	CASSPPRDRGTEAFF
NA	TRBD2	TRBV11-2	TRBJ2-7	TGTGCCAGCAGCTTACTAGGCGGGAGCTCCTACGAGCAGTACTTC	CASSLLGGSSYEQYF
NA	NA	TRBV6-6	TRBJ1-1	TGTGCCAGCAGTTACGGTGGGGCTCAGGGGGAAGCTTTCTTT	CASSYGGAQGEAFF
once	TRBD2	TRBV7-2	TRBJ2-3	TGTGCCAGCAGCCAGACTAGCGGGAGGACAGATACGCAGTATTTT	CASSQTSGRTDTQYF
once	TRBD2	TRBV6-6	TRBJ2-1	TGTGCCAGCAGTTATACGACTAGCGGGAGGGGTAATGAGCAGTTCTTC	CASSYTTSGRGNEQFF
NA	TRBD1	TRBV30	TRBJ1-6	TGTGCCTGGACCCCGGACAGGCCGCCCCTCCACTTT	CAWTPDRPPLHF
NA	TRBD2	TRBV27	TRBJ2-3	TGTGCCAGCAGTTTTCCGACTAGCTTCCTCCCAGATACGCAGTATTTT	CASSFPTSFLPDTQYF
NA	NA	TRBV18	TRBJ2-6	TGTGCCAGCTCTCATAAGAGCTCTGGGGCCAACGTCCTGACTTTC	CASSHKSSGANVLTF
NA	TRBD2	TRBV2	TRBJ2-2	TGTGCCAGCAGTGTCCGGGGGGGGAACACCGGGGAGCTGTTTTTT	CASSVRGGNTGELFF
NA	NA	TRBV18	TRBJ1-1	TGTGCCAGCTCGCGAAATCGGGGTGAAGCTTTCTTT	CASSRNRGEAFF
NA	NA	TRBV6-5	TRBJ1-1	TGTGCCAGCAGCCGTTTCAACACTGAAGCTTTCTTT	CASSRFNTEAFF
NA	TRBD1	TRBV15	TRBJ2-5	TGTGCCACCAGCAAATTGGACAGGGAACAAGAGACCCAGTACTTC	CATSKLDREQETQYF
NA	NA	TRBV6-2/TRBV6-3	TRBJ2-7	TGTGCCAGCAGTTACCCCGGGTTTCGCGTTAGTCACTACGAGCAGTACTTC	CASSYPGFRVSHYEQYF
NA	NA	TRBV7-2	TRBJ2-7	TGTGCCAGCAGCCACAACACAGGGACCCTTGGGCAGTACTTC	CASSHNTGTLGQYF
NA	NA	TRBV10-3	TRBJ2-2	TGTGCCATCAGTCTTTTCCCCGGGGGAACCGGGGAGCTGTTTTTT	CAISLFPGGTGELFF
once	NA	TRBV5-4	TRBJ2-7	TGTGCCAGCAGCTTGGACGAGGGAGACGAGCAGTACTTC	CASSLDEGDEQYF
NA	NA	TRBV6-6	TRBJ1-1	TGTGCCAGCAGTAAAAGACAGGCGACGAACACTGAAGCTTTCTTT	CASSKRQATNTEAFF
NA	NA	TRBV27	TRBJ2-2	TGTGCCACCATGACAGACGCCACCGGGGAGCTGTTTTTT	CATMTDATGELFF
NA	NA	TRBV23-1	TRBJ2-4	TGCGCCAGCAGTCTCGGACTGGGAGGCAAAAACATTCAGTACTTC	CASSLGLGGKNIQYF
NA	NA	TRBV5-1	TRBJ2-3	TGCGCCAGCAGCTTGGACATGCCTAGCACAGATACGCAGTATTTT	CASSLDMPSTDTQYF
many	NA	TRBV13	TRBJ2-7	TGTGCCAGCAGCTTAGATGGCGGGACTGGGTACGAGCAGTACTTC	CASSLDGGTGYEQYF